The 32 T cell receptor beta chains below were found in one sample sequenced in a study of blood T cell repertoires in COVID-19. The repertoire was sequenced with immunoSEQ multiplex PCR; TCRdb's copy has only in-frame clones and lacks some. The data contain around 300,000 clones, about 80% of them singletons. Sequencing was carried out using peripheral blood. The receptor set was obtained from a woman aged 50 to 65 who had recovered from COVID-19.

This rearrangement joins TRBV28 to TRBJ1-2, with D maybe TRBD1 (6 bases). V was pared by 6 bases and J by 6 bases, with 11 bases between. The CDR3 has 12 residues. CDR1 is MDHEN, CDR2 SYDVKM, per germline. The CDR3 DNA reads TGTGCCAGCAGGGGGACACCGAATGGCTACACCTTC. Its protein is CASRGTPNGYTF.

The chain carries TRBV7-3 and TRBJ2-2; no clear D gene. The germline gives CDR1 SGHTA, CDR2 FQGTGA. The CDR3 contains 14 residues. The ends were cut back, 4 bases at V and 2 bases at J, with 8 bases in the middle. CDR3 residues: CASSYSDNTGELFF. The CDR3, as DNA: TGTGCCAGCAGCTATTCAGATAACACCGGGGAGCTGTTTTTT.

V is TRBV4-2 and J is TRBJ1-1; D is unresolved. Germline CDR1 and CDR2: LGHNA and YNFKEQ. This CDR3 has 13 residues. Trimming took 7 bases from V and 1 from J, leaving 10 bases between them. The CDR3 bases are TGTGCCAGCACCAGTACTAGGAACACTGAAGCTTTCTTT. It codes for CASTSTRNTEAFF.

The V and J genes are TRBV24-1 and TRBJ2-2; the D gene is possibly TRBD2 (6 bases). Germline values: CDR1 KGHDR, CDR2 SFDVKD. The ends were cut back, 3 bases at V and 5 bases at J, with 15 bases in the middle. The CDR3 has 16 residues. The CDR3 nucleotides are TGTGCCACCAGTGATATTGGGACTGGGGGGACCGGGGAGCTGTTTTTT. Its translation is CATSDIGTGGTGELFF.

The chain is built from TRBV5-5 and TRBJ2-3, with 7 bases fitting TRBD1. The V and J ends lost 0 bases and 5 bases, in that order; junction bases with no gene match: 12. CDR3 length: 17 amino acids. Germline CDR1 reads SGHKS; CDR2 reads YYEKEE (reference sequence). The CDR3 bases are TGTGCCAGCAGCTTGGGGATTAGTACAGGGGCGATAGATACGCAGTATTTT. Its translation: CASSLGISTGAIDTQYF.

This clone occurred once. This sequence joins TRBV18 and TRBJ1-4; D gene ambiguous. CDR1 is KGHSH, CDR2 LQKENI, per germline. This CDR3 has 14 residues. The V gene lost 3 bases and the J gene lost 3 bases, with 8 bases spanning the gap. The CDR3 is CASSPQRANEKLFF. The CDR3, as DNA: TGTGCCAGCTCACCTCAACGGGCTAATGAAAAACTGTTTTTT.

The rearrangement joins TRBV19 to TRBJ2-7, with D tentatively TRBD1 (6 bases). CDR1 and CDR2 (germline): LNHDA, SQIVND (reference sequence). The V and J ends lost 4 bases and 3 bases respectively, with 10 bases between them. The CDR3 is 13 amino acids. CDR3 region: CASSTGQNYEQYF. The CDR3 DNA reads TGTGCCAGTAGTACCGGACAGAACTACGAGCAGTACTTC.

The chain links TRBV7-2 to TRBJ2-1; 9 nucleotides line up with TRBD1. V was clipped by 5 bases and J by 6 bases; unmatched bases: 5. The CDR3 consists of 14 residues. Germline-derived CDR1 and CDR2 are SGHTA and FQGNSA. The CDR3 region has the DNA TGTGCCAGCAGCACCGGGACAGGGTTCAATGAGCAGTTCTTC. Its translation is CASSTGTGFNEQFF.

This clone appeared a single time. The chain recombines TRBV7-2 with TRBJ1-2, with no clear D. The V and J ends lost 4 bases and 6 bases respectively, with 12 bases between them. The germline V gene encodes CDR1 SGHTA and CDR2 FQGNSA. The CDR3 consists of 13 residues. CDR3 sequence: CASSSSGGNGYTF. CDR3 DNA sequence: TGTGCCAGCAGCTCGAGCGGAGGGAATGGCTACACCTTC.

This sequence joins TRBV19 and TRBJ2-1; TRBD2 aligns across 8 bases. CDR1 LNHDA and CDR2 SQIVND come from the germline V gene (reference sequence). V gave up 5 bases and J gave up 5 bases; unmatched junction bases: 14. The length of the CDR3 is 17 residues. The CDR3 sequence is CASSSRGGGRVDNEQFF. CDR3 sequence (DNA): TGTGCCAGTAGTTCCAGGGGCGGGGGGCGAGTCGACAATGAGCAGTTCTTC.

V gene TRBV11-2 combines with J gene TRBJ2-2, with 7 bases matching TRBD2. CDR1 is SGHAT, CDR2 FQNNGV, per germline. Trimming removed 4 bases from V and 9 bases from J; junction bases left unmatched: 5. CDR3 length equals 13 residues. The CDR3 here is CASSSRLAWELFF. In DNA, the CDR3 is TGTGCCAGCAGCTCACGACTAGCTTGGGAGCTGTTTTTT.

The DNA for the CDR3 is TGTGCCAGCAGCCTCTTGAACACTGAAGCTTTCTTT. It encodes CASSLLNTEAFF. The chain links TRBV7-8 to TRBJ1-1; D call uncertain. CDR3 length: 12 residues. Germline CDR1 is SGHVS and CDR2 is FQNEAQ. V was cut by 5 bases and J by 0 bases, with 4 bases left in between.

V is TRBV6-2 or TRBV6-3 and J is TRBJ2-1; TRBD2 might be the D (5 bases). CDR3 length equals 13 residues. Per the germline V gene, CDR1 is MNHEY and CDR2 is SVGEGT. V was trimmed by 2 bases and J by 9 bases, leaving 11 bases between them. CDR3 region: CASSYKFGGEQFF. CDR3 in DNA: TGTGCCAGCAGTTACAAGTTCGGAGGTGAGCAGTTCTTC.

About this clone itself: Sequence at one end of the junction differs from germline and may be a read error. This chain joins TRBV7-9 and TRBJ1-2; TRBD1 aligns across 10 bases. CDR1 and CDR2 (germline): SEHNR, FQNEAQ (reference sequence). This CDR3 is built from 12 residues. This CDR3 is CASSRGQGILYF. The CDR3 bases are TGTGCCAGCAGCAGGGGACAGGGGATACTTTACTTC. Looking up the rest from reference TRBV7-9 and TRBJ1-2 gives the full variable domain: DTGVSQNPRHKITKRGQNVTFRCDPISEHNRLYWYRQTLGQGPEFLTYFQNEAQLEKSRLLSDRFSAERPKGSFSTLEIQRTEQGDSAMYLCASSRGQGILYFGSGTRLTVV.

The V and J genes are TRBV7-2 and TRBJ2-7; TRBD1 agrees at 9 bases. V was pared by 5 bases and J by 3 bases, with 8 bases of the junction left unmatched. From germline, CDR1 is SGHTA and CDR2 FQGNSA. The CDR3 spans 15 residues. In DNA form, the CDR3 reads TGTGCCAGCAGCGCCGGGACAGGGAGTTTCTACGAGCAGTACTTC. Its translation: CASSAGTGSFYEQYF.

The chain is built from TRBV30 and TRBJ2-7; D might be TRBD1 (5 bases). CDR1 is GTSNPN and CDR2 is SVGIG in the germline V gene (reference sequence). CDR3 length: 13 amino acids. Trimming left V 3 bases short and J 0 bases short, with 9 bases between. In DNA form, the CDR3 reads TGTGCCTGGAGCAGACAGAACTCCTACGAGCAGTACTTC. Translating gives CAWSRQNSYEQYF.

V and J are TRBV4-1 and TRBJ2-2, with TRBD2 identical over 13 bases. V was clipped by 4 bases and J by 5 bases; unmatched bases: 16. The CDR3 sequence is 20 residues long. The germline gives CDR1 MGHRA, CDR2 YSYEKL. The CDR3 region is CASSLSARTSGRRGTGELFF. The CDR3 nucleotides are TGCGCCAGCAGCCTGAGCGCCAGGACTAGCGGGAGACGAGGGACCGGGGAGCTGTTTTTT.

This clone has just one count. The chain combines TRBV19 with TRBJ1-5; D is possibly TRBD1 (5 bases). The V and J ends lost 3 bases and 0 bases respectively, with 15 bases between them. The CDR3 covers 17 residues. Germline values: CDR1 LNHDA, CDR2 SQIVND (reference sequence). The CDR3: CASSISTGEYSNQPQHF. CDR3 nucleotide sequence: TGTGCCAGTAGTATCTCCACGGGGGAATATAGCAATCAGCCCCAGCATTTT. Full variable domain (outside the CDR3, taken from reference TRBV19 and TRBJ1-5): DGGITQSPKYLFRKEGQNVTLSCEQNLNHDAMYWYRQDPGQGLRLIYYSQIVNDFQKGDIAEGYSVSREKKESFPLTVTSAQKNPTAFYLCASSISTGEYSNQPQHFGDGTRLSIL.

This clone was found once. V gene TRBV7-9 combines with J gene TRBJ2-7, with 9 bases matching TRBD1. The germline CDR1 and CDR2 sequences are SEHNR and FQNEAQ (reference sequence). Trimming cost V 10 bases and J 3 bases; bases outside gene matches: 10. The CDR3 runs to 14 residues. The CDR3 sequence is CATGQGSSFYEQYF. CDR3 DNA: TGTGCCACTGGACAGGGGTCGTCTTTCTACGAGCAGTACTTC. The full variable domain, with the rest looked up from reference TRBV7-9 and TRBJ2-7, is DTGVSQNPRHKITKRGQNVTFRCDPISEHNRLYWYRQTLGQGPEFLTYFQNEAQLEKSRLLSDRFSAERPKGSFSTLEIQRTEQGDSAMYLCATGQGSSFYEQYFGPGTRLTVT.

V is TRBV28 and J is TRBJ1-2, with 8 bases fitting TRBD1. The CDR3 runs to 14 residues. The V segment lost 7 bases and the J segment 7 bases; nucleotides outside the gene matches: 11. The germline V gene has CDR1 MDHEN and CDR2 SYDVKM. The CDR3 sequence is CASNSAGGESGYTF. The CDR3 nucleotides are TGTGCCAGCAATTCCGCAGGGGGCGAGAGTGGCTACACCTTC.

V gene TRBV24-1 combines with J gene TRBJ2-1; D is perhaps TRBD1 (5 bases). Trimming shortened V by 4 bases and J by 7 bases, and 16 bases separated the two germline ends. In germline, CDR1 is KGHDR, CDR2 SFDVKD. The CDR3 extends over 15 amino acids. The DNA for the CDR3 is TGTGCCACCAGTGACGTTAGGGGCCTAGGGAATGAGCAGTTCTTC. Translating gives CATSDVRGLGNEQFF.

The CDR3 bases are TGTGCCAGCGGGCCGGAACGTCGTCAGCCCCAGCATTTT. Its protein product is CASGPERRQPQHF. This sequence joins TRBV6-6 and TRBJ1-5; D remains ambiguous. Trimming removed 8 bases at V and 6 bases at J, with 14 bases between. Germline CDR1 is MNHNY and CDR2 is SVGAGI (reference sequence). The CDR3 extends over 13 amino acids.

The chain has TRBV5-1 and TRBJ2-5; no definite D call. The V gene's germline CDR1 is SGHRS and CDR2 YFSETQ. CDR3 length equals 14 residues. V lost 0 bases and J lost 4, with 10 bases in between. CDR3 residues: CASSLEARVETQYF. In DNA, the CDR3 is TGCGCCAGCAGCTTGGAAGCTAGAGTAGAGACCCAGTACTTC.

The chain is built from TRBV7-2 and TRBJ2-1, with D unclear. From germline, CDR1 is SGHTA and CDR2 FQGNSA. V lost 5 bases to trimming and J lost 8 bases, with 13 bases between them. This CDR3 comprises 13 residues. In DNA, the CDR3 is TGTGCCAGCAGCACCGCGAACCTATATGAGCAGTTCTTC. Protein sequence: CASSTANLYEQFF.

The chain joins TRBV7-2 to TRBJ1-1; no firm D call. Germline CDR1 is SGHTA and CDR2 is FQGNSA. The CDR3 spans 12 residues. The V end was cut by 4 bases, the J end by 10 bases, with 13 bases between. Here the CDR3 DNA reads TGTGCCAGCAGCTCGGGTTCGGTTGCAGCTTTCTTT. This translates into CASSSGSVAAFF.

The chain links TRBV7-6 to TRBJ2-7, with a possible D match to TRBD2 (5 bases). Between the trimmed V and J ends, which lost 5 bases and 7 bases, there was a span of 24 bases. CDR3 length: 16 residues. The germline V gene has CDR1 SGHVS and CDR2 FNYEAQ. Written as DNA, the CDR3 is TGTGCCAGCAGCCTCACCGATAGTAGGTTTCCGGGAGAGCAGTACTTC. It codes for CASSLTDSRFPGEQYF.

Note on this clone: This may stem from a read error, because a much larger clone lies one nucleotide away. The CDR3: CASSSSSTDTQYF. The CDR3 region has the DNA TGTGCCAGCAGTTCCTCTAGCACAGATACGCAGTATTTT. The V call is TRBV27, the J call TRBJ2-3; D is unclear. The V end was cut by 4 bases, the J end by 0 bases, with 5 bases between. Germline V CDR1 and CDR2: MNHEY, SMNVEV (reference sequence). There are 13 residues in the CDR3.

The chain combines TRBV2 with TRBJ2-3; 7 nucleotides align to TRBD2. Germline V lookup: CDR1 SNHLY, CDR2 FYNNEI. Trimming at V came to 2 bases and at J to 6 bases, leaving 8 bases not matched to a gene. The CDR3 has 15 amino acids. The CDR3 loop is CASSETGVGGDTQYF. The CDR3 DNA is TGTGCCAGCAGTGAAACGGGAGTGGGAGGGGATACGCAGTATTTT.

The chain is built from TRBV30 and TRBJ1-5; TRBD1 might be the D (5 bases). Between the trimmed V and J ends, which lost 0 bases and 7 bases, there was a span of 10 bases. The CDR3 spans 13 residues. In germline, CDR1 is GTSNPN, CDR2 SVGIG (reference sequence). As DNA, the CDR3 is TGTGCCTGGAGTGTACAGGCTCCGCAGCCCCAGCATTTT. Protein: CAWSVQAPQPQHF.

The V gene is TRBV4-3, the J gene TRBJ1-3, with 9 bases that match TRBD1. Trimming at V came to 1 base and at J to 1 base, leaving 2 bases not matched to a gene. Germline loops: CDR1 LGHNA, CDR2 YSLEER. The CDR3 is made up of 16 amino acids. The CDR3 nucleotides are TGCGCCAGCAGCCAAGCTGACAGGGGGTCTGGAAACACCATATATTTT. Encoded protein: CASSQADRGSGNTIYF.

The chain couples TRBV9 to TRBJ1-2; 7 positions agree with TRBD1. V gave up 5 bases and J gave up 10 bases; unmatched junction bases: 11. The CDR3 covers 13 residues. Germline V CDR1 and CDR2: SGDLS, YYNGEE. Written as DNA, the CDR3 is TGTGCCAGCAGGACTGACGGGACAGTGGCCTACACCTTC. The encoded protein is CASRTDGTVAYTF.

This clone was seen more than once but under ten times. V gene TRBV9 combines with J gene TRBJ1-6; tentative D call: TRBD1 (5 bases). V lost 4 bases, J lost 7 bases, and 12 bases lay in between. The CDR3 runs 14 residues. Germline CDR1 is SGDLS and CDR2 is YYNGEE. The CDR3 sequence: CASSKGRVNSPLHF. For the CDR3, the DNA is TGTGCCAGCAGCAAGGGCAGGGTGAATTCACCCCTCCACTTT. The variable domain in full, with the rest retrieved from reference TRBV9 and TRBJ1-6, is DSGVTQTPKHLITATGQRVTLRCSPRSGDLSVYWYQQSLDQGLQFLIQYYNGEERAKGNILERFSAQQFPDLHSELNLSSLELGDSALYFCASSKGRVNSPLHFGNGTRLTVT.